The subject of this entry is one T cell receptor (beta chain). The antigen remains unidentified. TCRdb reanalysed the 5' RACE reads using MiXCR and keeps one entry per CDR3 protein. The table includes fewer than 35,000 distinct CDR3 sequences, 30% detected once. The data stem from a study of CD8 T cells in ankylosing spondylitis. Study-level points and caveats: Certain motif variants had earlier appeared in reactive arthritis synovial fluid and blood. Clones linked with disease were CD8+ and fairly uncommon in the peripheral blood. Among TCR beta sequences, a motif of eight or nine highly homologous variants appeared characteristic of ankylosing spondylitis blood.

The origin of this receptor is a male donor with ankylosing spondylitis. The sequencing sample was made of synovial fluid, either unsorted or a sorted T cell fraction (not recorded which).

The CDR3: CASSLGTSGDSEQFF. The CDR3 nucleotides are TGTGCCAGCAGTCTCGGGACTAGCGGGGACAGTGAGCAGTTCTTC. The chain joins TRBV27 to TRBJ2-1, with 13 positions matching TRBD2. The CDR3 covers 15 residues. CDR1 MNHEY and CDR2 SMNVEV come from the germline V gene (reference sequence). Trimming took 5 bases from V and 9 from J; bases not matched to a gene: 7.